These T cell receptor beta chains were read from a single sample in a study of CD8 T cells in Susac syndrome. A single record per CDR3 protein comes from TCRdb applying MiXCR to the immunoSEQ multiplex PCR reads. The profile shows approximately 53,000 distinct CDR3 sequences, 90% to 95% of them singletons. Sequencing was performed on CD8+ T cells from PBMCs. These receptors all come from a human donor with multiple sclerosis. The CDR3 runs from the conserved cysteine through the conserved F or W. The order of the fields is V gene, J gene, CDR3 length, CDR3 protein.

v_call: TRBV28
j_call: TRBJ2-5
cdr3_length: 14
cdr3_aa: CASSLSQIQETQYF

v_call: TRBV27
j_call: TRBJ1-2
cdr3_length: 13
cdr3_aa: CASSLGQGYGYTF

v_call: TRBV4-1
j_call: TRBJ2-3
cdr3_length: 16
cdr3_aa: CASSAKSGGLGDTQYF

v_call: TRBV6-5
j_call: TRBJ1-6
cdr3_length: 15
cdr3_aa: CASSYSDAEFSPLHF

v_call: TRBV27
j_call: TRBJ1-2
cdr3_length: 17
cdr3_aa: CASSADRDRGRSYGYTF

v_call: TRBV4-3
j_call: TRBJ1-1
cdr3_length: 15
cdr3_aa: CASSQDGARGREAFF

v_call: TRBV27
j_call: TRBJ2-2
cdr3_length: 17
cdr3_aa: CASSLTPGGRNTGELFF

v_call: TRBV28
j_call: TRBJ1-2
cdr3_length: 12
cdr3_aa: CASSFNPRSYTF

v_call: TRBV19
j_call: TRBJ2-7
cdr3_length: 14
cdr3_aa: CASSIQGPSYEQYF

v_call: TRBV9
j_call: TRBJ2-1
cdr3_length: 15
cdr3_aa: CASSPGGRSYNEQFF

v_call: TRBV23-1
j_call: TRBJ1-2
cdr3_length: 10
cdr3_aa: CASRGDGYTF

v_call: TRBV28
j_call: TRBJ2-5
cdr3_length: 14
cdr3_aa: CASSLAGGRETQYF

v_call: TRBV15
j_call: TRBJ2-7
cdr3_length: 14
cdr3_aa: CATSSPLGSYEQYF

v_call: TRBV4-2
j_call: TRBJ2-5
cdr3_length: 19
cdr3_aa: CASSQDPGGGTSGVDPQYF

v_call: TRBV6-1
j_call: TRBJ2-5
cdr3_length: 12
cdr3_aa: CASRRPDETQYF

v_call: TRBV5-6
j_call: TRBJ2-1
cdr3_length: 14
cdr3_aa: CASSLGTRWSEQFF

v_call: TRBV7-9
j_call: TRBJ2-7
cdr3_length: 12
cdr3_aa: CASNLQGYEQYF

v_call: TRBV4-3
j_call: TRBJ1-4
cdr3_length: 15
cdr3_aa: CASSQVGRINEKLFF

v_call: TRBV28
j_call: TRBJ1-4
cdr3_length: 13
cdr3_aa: CASSFNYNEKLFF

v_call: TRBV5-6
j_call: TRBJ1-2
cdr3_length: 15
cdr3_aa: CASSFGTGGAGGYTF

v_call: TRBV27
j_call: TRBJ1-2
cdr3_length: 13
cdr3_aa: CASSFGHNYGYTF

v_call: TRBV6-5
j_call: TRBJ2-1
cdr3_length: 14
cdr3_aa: CASSYRASYNEQFF

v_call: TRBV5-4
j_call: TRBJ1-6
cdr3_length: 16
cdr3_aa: CASSLYGVLYNSPLHF

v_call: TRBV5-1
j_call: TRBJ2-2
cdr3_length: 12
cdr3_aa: CASMGNTGELFF

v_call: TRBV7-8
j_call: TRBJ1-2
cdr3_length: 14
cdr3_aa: CASSLYGQSYGYTF

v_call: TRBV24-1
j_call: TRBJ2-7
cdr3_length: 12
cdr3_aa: CATSDWVGEQYF

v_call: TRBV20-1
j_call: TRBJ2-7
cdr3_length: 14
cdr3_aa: CSARLTGGSYEQYF

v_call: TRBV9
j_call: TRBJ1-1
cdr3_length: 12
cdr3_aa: CASSPIGTEAFF

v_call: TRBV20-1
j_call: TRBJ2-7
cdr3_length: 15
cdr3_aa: CSARDAMGRVYEQYF

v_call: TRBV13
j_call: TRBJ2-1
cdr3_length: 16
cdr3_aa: CASSLGLAGAFNEQFF

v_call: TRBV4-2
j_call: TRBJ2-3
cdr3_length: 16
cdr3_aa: CASSQELSGGPDTQYF

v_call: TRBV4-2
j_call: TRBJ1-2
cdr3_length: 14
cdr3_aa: CASTLTGDVVGYTF

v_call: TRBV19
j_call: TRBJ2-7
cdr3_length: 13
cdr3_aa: CASSAGQVYEQYF

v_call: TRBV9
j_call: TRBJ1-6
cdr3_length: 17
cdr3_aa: CASSLPAVPAYNSPLHF

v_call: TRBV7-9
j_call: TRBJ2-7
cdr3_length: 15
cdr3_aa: CASSLGRGWPYEQYF

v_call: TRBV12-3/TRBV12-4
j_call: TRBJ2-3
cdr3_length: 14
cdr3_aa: CASSLTRSTDTQYF

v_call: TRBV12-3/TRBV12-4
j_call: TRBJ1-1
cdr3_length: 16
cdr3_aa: CASSPGEGTMNTEAFF

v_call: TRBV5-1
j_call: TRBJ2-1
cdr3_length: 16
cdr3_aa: CASSFTGTFTYNEQFF

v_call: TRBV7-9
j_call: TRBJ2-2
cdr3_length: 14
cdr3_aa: CASSNQANTGELFF

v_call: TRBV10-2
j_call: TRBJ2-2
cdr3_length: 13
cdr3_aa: CASMVVNTGELFF

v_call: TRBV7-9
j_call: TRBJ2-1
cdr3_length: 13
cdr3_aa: CASAYDRGNEQFF

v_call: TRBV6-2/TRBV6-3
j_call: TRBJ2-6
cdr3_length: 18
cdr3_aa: CASSPGQGRGSGANVLTF

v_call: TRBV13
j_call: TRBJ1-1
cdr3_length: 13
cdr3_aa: CASSPRDSLVTFF

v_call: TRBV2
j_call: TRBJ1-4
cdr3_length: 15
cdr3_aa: CASSEAPPGNEKLFF

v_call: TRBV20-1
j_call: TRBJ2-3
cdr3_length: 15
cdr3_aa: CSANPPSGSTDTQYF

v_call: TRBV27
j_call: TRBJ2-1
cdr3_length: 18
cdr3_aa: CASSLSSSGEGSYNEQFF

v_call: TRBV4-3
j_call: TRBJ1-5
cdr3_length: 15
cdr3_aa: CASSQDRASNQPQHF

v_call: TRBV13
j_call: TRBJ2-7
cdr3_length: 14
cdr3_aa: CASSPSDRAYEQYF

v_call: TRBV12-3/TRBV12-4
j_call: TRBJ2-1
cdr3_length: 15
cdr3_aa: CASSLGQGSYNEQFF

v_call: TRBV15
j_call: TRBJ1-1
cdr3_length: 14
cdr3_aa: CATSSGLSWTEAFF

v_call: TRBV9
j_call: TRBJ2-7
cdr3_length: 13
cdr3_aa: CASSPGQGNEQYF